Below, 27 T cell receptor beta chains from the same sample are listed, as sequenced in a study of T-cell reconstitution after alpha-beta-depleted transplantation in children. Unique molecular identifiers featured in how the TCRbeta library was prepared. TCRdb itself ran the PCR reads through MiXCR, one entry per CDR3 protein. The profile covers 120,000 to 150,000 distinct CDR3 sequences, with around 9% appearing a single time and 15% to 20% taken by the ten largest. Sequencing used PBMCs, mostly from graft donor cells, obtained 180 days after TCRalphabeta/CD19-depleted stem cell transplant. The receptor source for this set is a female patient aged 2-15 years who had a stem cell transplant for congenital amegakaryocytic thrombocytopenia, so the T cells may come from the graft donor.

This clonotype was counted only a few times. The CDR3 spells CASTQLAGGYNEQFF. The CDR3 nucleotides read TGTGCCAGCACCCAACTAGCGGGAGGGTACAATGAGCAGTTCTTC. The chain links TRBV6-1 to TRBJ2-1; 13 bases are shared with TRBD2. The CDR3 sequence is 15 residues long. The V segment lost 7 bases and the J segment 4 bases; nucleotides outside the gene matches: 4. In germline, CDR1 is MNHNS, CDR2 SASEGT.

In this sample, this clonotype turned up many times. This chain links TRBV6-5 with TRBJ2-7; the D call may be TRBD1 or TRBD2 (5 bases each). Germline V gene sequence: CDR1 MNHEY, CDR2 SVGAGI. V lost 6 bases to trimming and J lost 0 bases, with 15 bases between them. This CDR3 comprises 15 residues. The CDR3 reads CASRADIASSYEQYF. CDR3 sequence (DNA): TGTGCCAGCAGAGCGGACATTGCGAGCTCCTACGAGCAGTACTTC.

The table lists this clonotype with many counts. The chain is built from TRBV20-1 and TRBJ2-3; 7 bases match TRBD2. Looked up from germline, CDR1 is DFQATT and CDR2 is SNEGSKA (reference sequence). The J segment lost 4 bases and the V segment lost 8 bases, leaving 0 bases of the junction unmatched. The CDR3 contains 10 residues. Written as DNA, the CDR3 is TGCAGTAGCGGGGCAGATACGCAGTATTTT. Translated, it gives CSSGADTQYF.

This clonotype was counted ten times or more. The chain joins TRBV10-3 to TRBJ2-3; tentative D call: TRBD1 (7 bases). This CDR3 is built from 15 residues. V lost 3 bases, J lost 4 bases, and 14 bases lay in between. The germline V gene encodes CDR1 ENHRY and CDR2 SYGVKD. CDR3 coding DNA: TGTGCCATCAGTGACAGGGGGGCACAGCCAGATACGCAGTATTTT. Translated, it gives CAISDRGAQPDTQYF.

The chain employs TRBV29-1 and TRBJ1-5; no clear D. Germline V gene lookup returns CDR1 SQVTM and CDR2 ANQGSEA. The CDR3 spans 13 residues. The germline V and J ends were trimmed by 8 bases and 0 bases, with 11 bases remaining between them. In DNA, the CDR3 is TGCAGCCCCCATGTAGTTAGCAATCAGCCCCAGCATTTT. Amino acids: CSPHVVSNQPQHF.

This clonotype was seen many times. The gene calls are TRBV20-1 and TRBJ2-1; 9 nucleotides line up with TRBD1. Unmatched junction bases numbered 8, after V lost 5 bases and J lost 0 bases. The CDR3 has 16 amino acids. Per the germline V gene, CDR1 is DFQATT and CDR2 is SNEGSKA (reference sequence). The CDR3: CSASTGGAFSYNEQFF. For the CDR3, the DNA is TGCAGTGCTTCAACAGGGGGCGCATTCTCCTACAATGAGCAGTTCTTC.

Concerning this clonotype: This may come from a read error, since a much larger clone is one base off. J is TRBJ1-1 and V is TRBV5-1, with no clear D. Germline CDR1 is SGHRS and CDR2 is YFSETQ. V was cut by 2 bases and J by 6 bases, with 17 bases left in between. This CDR3 region has 15 residues. This CDR3 reads CASSLEGIRTPEAFF. Here the CDR3 DNA reads TGCGCCAGCAGCTTAGAGGGAATAAGAACACCTGAAGCTTTCTTT.

This clonotype was seen just once. This may stem from a read error, because a much larger clone lies one nucleotide away. The V gene is TRBV12-3 or TRBV12-4, the J gene TRBJ1-3; TRBD1 matches 7 bases. This CDR3 is built from 16 residues. V shed 6 bases and J 5 bases; nucleotides not matched to a gene: 13. Written as DNA, the CDR3 is TGTGCCAGCAGCCACCGCACAGGGGCGTCTCGAAACACCATATATTTT. It translates to CASSHRTGASRNTIYF.

This clonotype was detected many times. The rearrangement links TRBV28 to TRBJ2-3, with no clear D. The V end was cut by 3 bases, the J end by 2 bases, with 6 bases between. The germline CDR1 and CDR2 sequences are MDHEN and SYDVKM. The CDR3 sequence is 13 residues long. The CDR3: CASSLAATDTQYF. CDR3 sequence (DNA): TGTGCCAGCAGTTTGGCAGCCACAGATACGCAGTATTTT.

This clonotype was counted a few times. The chain is built from TRBV4-3 and TRBJ2-3, with D perhaps being TRBD1 or TRBD2 (5 bases each). V was cut by 4 bases and J by 4 bases, with 6 bases left in between. Germline V lookup: CDR1 LGHNA, CDR2 YSLEER. This CDR3 is built from 12 residues. CDR3 region: CASSRDPDTQYF. CDR3 nucleotides: TGCGCCAGCAGCCGGGACCCAGATACGCAGTATTTT.

This clonotype was seen repeatedly, ten times or more. V usage is TRBV20-1 and J usage is TRBJ2-5; 12 bases line up with TRBD2. The V segment lost 2 bases and the J segment 5 bases; nucleotides outside the gene matches: 18. Germline CDR1 and CDR2: DFQATT and SNEGSKA (reference sequence). The CDR3 extends over 19 amino acids. For the CDR3, the DNA is TGCAGTGCTAGACACTGGGAGGGGGCTAGCGGGAGGGATGGGGAGACCCAGTACTTC. It yields the protein CSARHWEGASGRDGETQYF.

The chain recombines TRBV5-1 with TRBJ2-6, with 8 bases matching TRBD1. Looked up from germline, CDR1 is SGHRS and CDR2 is YFSETQ. V dropped 1 base and J dropped 6; count of bases not matched to a gene: 3. The CDR3 is 15 residues long. The DNA of the CDR3 is TGCGCCAGCAGCTTGACAGGGGGTGCGGCCAACGTCCTGACTTTC. The encoded protein is CASSLTGGAANVLTF.

This clonotype has at least ten counts. The genes are TRBV5-1 and TRBJ2-5; TRBD2 matches at 7 bases. Germline trimming cut 4 bases from V and 3 bases from J; bases unmatched to any gene: 6. Per the germline V gene, CDR1 is SGHRS and CDR2 is YFSETQ. The CDR3 consists of 14 residues. CDR3 nucleotide sequence: TGCGCCAGCAGCCGGGTCCTAGCGGAAGAGACCCAGTACTTC. Its translation: CASSRVLAEETQYF.

Many counts were recorded for this clonotype. The chain combines TRBV10-3 with TRBJ1-2; TRBD1 agrees at 7 bases. The CDR3 totals 15 residues. Looked up from germline, CDR1 is ENHRY and CDR2 is SYGVKD. The V segment lost 5 bases and the J segment 8 bases; nucleotides outside the gene matches: 14. This chain's CDR3 is CAISNRDSGFEGYTF. CDR3 DNA sequence: TGTGCCATCAGTAACCGGGACAGCGGCTTTGAGGGCTACACCTTC.

This clonotype was detected ten times or more. The rearrangement joins TRBV9 to TRBJ2-1; perhaps TRBD1 as D (5 bases). CDR1 is SGDLS and CDR2 is YYNGEE in the germline V gene. With 0 bases removed from V and 10 bases from J, the gap between germline ends came to 17 bases. The CDR3 sequence is 15 residues long. The CDR3, as DNA: TGTGCCAGCAGCGTAGCTTACCACAGGCTCGGGGAGCAGTTCTTC. The encoded protein is CASSVAYHRLGEQFF.

This clonotype appeared many times. This sequence joins TRBV7-2 and TRBJ1-2; D not resolved. The CDR3 contains 14 residues. From germline, CDR1 is SGHTA and CDR2 FQGNSA. Trimming left V 4 bases short and J 5 bases short, with 14 bases between. The CDR3 sequence is CASSSTTMGYGYTF. CDR3 coding DNA: TGTGCCAGCAGCTCCACAACCATGGGTTATGGCTACACCTTC.

This chain links TRBV29-1 with TRBJ1-2, with TRBD1 as a possible D gene (5 bases). Germline V gives CDR1 SQVTM, CDR2 ANQGSEA. V was clipped by 3 bases and J by 4 bases, with 12 bases between them. The CDR3 contains 13 residues. CDR3: CSVDRQGGYGYTF. CDR3 in DNA: TGCAGCGTTGATCGGCAGGGCGGCTATGGCTACACCTTC.

This clonotype was recorded many times. The CDR3 reads CATSRDFVLAGGEQFF. In nucleotides, the CDR3 is TGTGCCACCAGCAGAGATTTCGTTCTAGCGGGAGGGGAGCAGTTCTTC. The chain couples TRBV15 to TRBJ2-1; TRBD2 agrees at 12 bases. Looked up from germline, CDR1 is LNHNV and CDR2 is YYDKDF (reference sequence). The CDR3 has 16 amino acids. V trimming: 0 bases; J trimming: 10 bases; junction bases outside the gene matches: 7. Filled out from reference TRBV15 and TRBJ2-1, the complete variable domain reads DAMVIQNPRYQVTQFGKPVTLSCSQTLNHNVMYWYQQKSSQAPKLLFHYYDKDFNNEADTPDNFQSRRPNTSFCFLDIRSPGLGDTAMYLCATSRDFVLAGGEQFFGPGTRLTVL.

This clonotype was seen a few times. The chain uses TRBV12-3 or TRBV12-4 and TRBJ1-2, with TRBD1 matching over 10 bases. V trimming: 5 bases; J trimming: 3 bases; junction bases outside the gene matches: 9. There are 16 residues in the CDR3. CDR3 coding DNA: TGTGCCAGCAGTCGCCTCCAGACAGGGGGCTACTATGGCTACACCTTC. It encodes CASSRLQTGGYYGYTF.

This clonotype has only a few counts. CDR3 region: CASSSGRMNTEAFF. For the CDR3, the DNA is TGTGCCAGCAGCTCGGGACGGATGAACACTGAAGCTTTCTTT. The chain is built from TRBV7-6 and TRBJ1-1; maybe TRBD1 (5 bases). CDR1 SGHVS and CDR2 FNYEAQ come from the germline V gene. The CDR3 consists of 14 residues. V gave up 4 bases and J gave up 0 bases, with 9 bases separating them.

This clonotype was picked up many times. The chain couples TRBV28 to TRBJ2-7; TRBD1 matches at 8 bases. This CDR3 is built from 17 residues. From germline, CDR1 is MDHEN and CDR2 SYDVKM. V gave up 3 bases and J gave up 2 bases; unmatched junction bases: 12. Written as DNA, the CDR3 is TGTGCCAGCAGTTTCAGAAGTAAGGGACAGGAGACCTACGAGCAGTACTTC. It specifies CASSFRSKGQETYEQYF.

V gene TRBV6-1 combines with J gene TRBJ2-7; TRBD1 matches at 7 bases. This CDR3 region has 13 residues. The junction had 7 bases not matched to a gene; V was cut back by 6 bases and J by 5 bases. Germline assignment: CDR1 MNHNS and CDR2 SASEGT. The CDR3 protein is CASRGTAYHEQYF. Here the CDR3 DNA reads TGTGCCAGCAGGGGGACAGCTTACCACGAGCAGTACTTC.

This clonotype appeared many times. V usage is TRBV7-9 and J usage is TRBJ1-4, with TRBD1 matching 9 bases. V gave up 4 bases and J gave up 1 base; unmatched junction bases: 4. CDR3 length equals 16 residues. The germline V gene encodes CDR1 SEHNR and CDR2 FQNEAQ (reference sequence). CDR3 protein: CASSWTGAETNEKLFF. As DNA, the CDR3 is TGTGCCAGCAGCTGGACAGGGGCCGAAACTAATGAAAAACTGTTTTTT. Combining the CDR3 with reference TRBV7-9 and TRBJ1-4 gives the whole variable domain DTGVSQNPRHKITKRGQNVTFRCDPISEHNRLYWYRQTLGQGPEFLTYFQNEAQLEKSRLLSDRFSAERPKGSFSTLEIQRTEQGDSAMYLCASSWTGAETNEKLFFGSGTQLSVL.

This clonotype was seen ten or more times. The V gene is TRBV6-2 or TRBV6-3, the J gene TRBJ2-7, with D uncertain. From germline, CDR1 is MNHEY and CDR2 SVGEGT. The CDR3 consists of 13 residues. The V end lost 4 bases, the J end lost 0 bases, and 7 bases lay between the germline ends. The CDR3 DNA reads TGTGCCAGCAGTTCCCACAGCTCCTACGAGCAGTACTTC. Amino acids: CASSSHSSYEQYF.

The V gene is TRBV3-1, the J gene TRBJ2-3; TRBD2 aligns across 11 bases. CDR1 and CDR2 (germline): LGHDT, YNNKEL (reference sequence). Trimming took 6 bases from V and 3 from J; bases not matched to a gene: 5. The CDR3 is 15 residues long. This CDR3 reads CASRDGTSGTDTQYF. The CDR3, as DNA: TGTGCCAGCAGGGACGGGACTAGCGGTACAGATACGCAGTATTTT.

In this sample, this clonotype turned up many times. The rearrangement uses TRBV28 and TRBJ2-3; 8 bases fit TRBD2. CDR3 length: 15 amino acids. V was clipped by 2 bases and J by 2 bases; unmatched bases: 3. Looked up from germline, CDR1 is MDHEN and CDR2 is SYDVKM. The CDR3 here is CASSLTSGNTDTQYF. The CDR3 region has the DNA TGTGCCAGCAGTTTAACTAGCGGAAACACAGATACGCAGTATTTT.

This clonotype showed up just a few times. This chain joins TRBV5-1 and TRBJ2-1; 12 bases agree with TRBD2. The V and J ends lost 0 bases and 8 bases, in that order; junction bases with no gene match: 9. The CDR3 is 17 residues long. Germline CDR1 and CDR2: SGHRS and YFSETQ. The CDR3 region has the DNA TGCGCCAGCAGCTTGGCTCGGACTAGCGGGGACTTCCATGAGCAGTTCTTC. It specifies CASSLARTSGDFHEQFF.